This passage covers 31 T cell receptor beta chains from one sample sequenced in a study of T cell responses to AZD1222 COVID-19 vaccine (dated by TCRdb to the early 2020s). Libraries were made using the immunoSEQ multiplex PCR assay. The table was pulled from immuneACCESS by TCRdb, which kept in-frame rearrangements only. Such tables lose some clones; where checked, under half of the loss comes from unresolved V genes, and the rest has no known cause. This sample gives under 70,000 clones in total; around three quarters of them show up just once. In total, the top ten clones hold more than 12% of the sample. Sample time point, as interpreted from the label and publication: baseline before first vaccination. The specimen comprised peripheral blood, sampled on day 0 of AZD1222 vaccination. The receptors come from an adult in good health.

The chain couples TRBV7-2 to TRBJ1-2, with D maybe TRBD1 (5 bases). The CDR3 length is 17 residues. Deletions cut 5 bases from V and 6 bases from J, with 25 bases between. Germline V gives CDR1 SGHTA, CDR2 FQGNSA. The CDR3 bases are TGTGCCAGCAGCCTCCGGGGGATCGGGACTCCGACTCATGGCTACACCTTC. Its translation is CASSLRGIGTPTHGYTF.

CDR3 DNA: TGTGCCAGCACCCTAGGAGACGGGAGGAGCTACACCTTC. Translated: CASTLGDGRSYTF. The rearrangement joins TRBV5-4 to TRBJ1-2; D gene unclear. Germline V lookup: CDR1 SGHNT, CDR2 YYREEE (reference sequence). The V and J ends lost 6 bases and 9 bases respectively, with 18 bases between them. There are 13 residues in the CDR3.

The chain has TRBV13 and TRBJ2-7; 8 nucleotides align to TRBD2. The CDR3 loop spans 16 amino acids. Germline trimming cut 4 bases from V and 6 bases from J; bases unmatched to any gene: 14. Germline lookup yields CDR1 PRHDT and CDR2 FYEKMQ (reference sequence). CDR3 residues: CASSSAGGAGGIEQYF. The DNA of the CDR3 is TGTGCCAGCAGCTCCGCGGGGGGCGCCGGTGGGATCGAGCAGTACTTC.

The table lists this clone with a few counts. The chain couples TRBV18 to TRBJ2-7; D tentatively fits TRBD1 or TRBD2 (5 bases each). The CDR3 covers 14 residues. V lost 2 bases to trimming and J lost 1 base, with 9 bases between them. Germline V gene sequence: CDR1 KGHSH, CDR2 LQKENI. The CDR3 here is CASSPDGGSYEQYF. In nucleotides, the CDR3 is TGTGCCAGCTCACCAGATGGGGGATCCTACGAGCAGTACTTC.

The V gene is TRBV5-1, the J gene TRBJ1-5, with unresolved D. The CDR3 consists of 13 residues. Deletions cut 4 bases from V and 7 bases from J, with 12 bases between. Germline V gene sequence: CDR1 SGHRS, CDR2 YFSETQ. The DNA of the CDR3 is TGCGCCAGCAGCACGGACGGTTACCAGCCCCAGCATTTT. Its protein product is CASSTDGYQPQHF.

This clone was recorded a few times. The V and J genes are TRBV3-1 (or the pseudogene TRBV3-2) and TRBJ1-5; 7 bases align to TRBD1. The CDR3 sequence is 17 residues long. CDR1 is LGHDT, CDR2 YNNKEL, per germline (reference sequence). Trimming at V came to 6 bases and at J to 2 bases, leaving 13 bases not matched to a gene. The CDR3 nucleotides read TGTGCCAGCAGGGGAGGGGGCAAGAACCCCGGCAATCAGCCCCAGCATTTT. Amino acid sequence: CASRGGGKNPGNQPQHF.

The chain couples TRBV6-2 or TRBV6-3 to TRBJ2-3; D remains ambiguous. This CDR3 is 11 amino acids long. V was clipped by 5 bases and J by 9 bases, with 9 bases between them. CDR1 MNHEY and CDR2 SVGEGT come from the germline V gene. The CDR3 loop is CASSVSNTQYF. CDR3 DNA sequence: TGTGCCAGCAGTGTCTCAAACACGCAGTATTTT.

Comment on this clone: The sample contains more than one DNA sequence encoding this CDR3. V usage is TRBV5-1 and J usage is TRBJ1-5; tentative D call: TRBD1 (5 bases). CDR1 is SGHRS and CDR2 is YFSETQ in the germline V gene. The CDR3 loop spans 14 amino acids. Trimming shortened V by 5 bases and J by 2 bases, and 11 bases separated the two germline ends. This CDR3 is CASRAGEGNQPQHF. As DNA, the CDR3 is TGCGCCAGCAGGGCGGGGGAGGGCAATCAGCCCCAGCATTTT.

The chain uses TRBV30 and TRBJ2-2; D possibly uses TRBD1 or TRBD2 (6 bases each). This CDR3 contains 14 residues. CDR1 and CDR2 (germline): GTSNPN, SVGIG (reference sequence). V was trimmed by 3 bases and J by 5 bases, leaving 13 bases between them. The CDR3 DNA reads TGTGCCTGGAGGGGGGCGGGACTGACCGGGGAGCTGTTTTTT. This sequence encodes CAWRGAGLTGELFF.

The rearrangement uses TRBV16 and TRBJ1-4, with no clear D. Trimming shortened V by 2 bases and J by 4 bases, and 11 bases separated the two germline ends. The germline CDR1 and CDR2 sequences are KGHSY and FQNENV. This CDR3 comprises 15 residues. The CDR3 DNA reads TGTGCCAGCAGCCAACGGAGGTCCGTTAATGAAAAACTGTTTTTT. Residues: CASSQRRSVNEKLFF.

The rearrangement links TRBV10-1 to TRBJ2-7; the match to TRBD2 covers 8 bases. The germline V gene encodes CDR1 WNHNN and CDR2 SYGVQD (reference sequence). Trimming took 6 bases from V and 2 from J; bases not matched to a gene: 12. There are 16 residues in the CDR3. The CDR3 coding sequence is TGCGCCAGCAGCAGCACTAGCGGAGCGTCTACCTACGAGCAGTACTTC. Translated: CASSSTSGASTYEQYF.

CDR3 residues: CASSLSGSFTDTQYF. CDR3 sequence (DNA): TGTGCCAGCAGCTTATCTGGTAGTTTCACAGATACGCAGTATTTT. The rearrangement joins TRBV7-6 to TRBJ2-3; no definite D call. Trimming removed 2 bases at V and 2 bases at J, with 11 bases between. Germline lookup yields CDR1 SGHVS and CDR2 FNYEAQ. This CDR3 contains 15 residues.

V gene TRBV20-1 combines with J gene TRBJ2-6; tentative D call: TRBD2 (5 bases). Trimming stripped 3 bases from V and 0 bases from J, with 12 bases between. The V gene's germline CDR1 is DFQATT and CDR2 SNEGSKA (reference sequence). The CDR3 spans 16 residues. CDR3 DNA sequence: TGCAGTGCTAGTCTAGCACAGATCTCTGGGGCCAACGTCCTGACTTTC. This sequence encodes CSASLAQISGANVLTF.

This clone was seen a handful of times. This rearrangement joins TRBV7-2 to TRBJ2-2, with unresolved D. The CDR3 spans 14 residues. Germline loops: CDR1 SGHTA, CDR2 FQGNSA. V lost 1 base to trimming and J lost 7 bases, with 10 bases between them. CDR3 in amino acids: CASSLEWAGGELFF. The CDR3 DNA follows: TGTGCCAGCAGCTTAGAATGGGCAGGCGGGGAGCTGTTTTTT.

The chain has TRBV25-1 and TRBJ2-5; 13 positions agree with TRBD2. Germline values: CDR1 MGHDK, CDR2 SYGVNS. The junction had 11 bases not matched to a gene; V was cut back by 5 bases and J by 5 bases. The CDR3 consists of 17 residues. CDR3: CASSPRTSGGPWETQYF. The CDR3 bases are TGTGCCAGCAGTCCCCGGACTAGCGGGGGCCCATGGGAGACCCAGTACTTC.

This clone was detected only once. This sequence joins TRBV10-3 and TRBJ1-5; D possibly corresponds to TRBD1 (5 bases). CDR3 length: 14 amino acids. The V end was cut by 0 bases, the J end by 10 bases, with 13 bases between. Looked up from germline, CDR1 is ENHRY and CDR2 is SYGVKD. The CDR3 loop reads CAISESTQGVPQHF. For the CDR3, the DNA is TGTGCCATCAGTGAGTCGACCCAGGGTGTTCCCCAGCATTTT.

The gene calls are TRBV4-1 and TRBJ2-7; D ambiguous. Trimming stripped 8 bases from V and 3 bases from J, with 8 bases between. CDR1 is MGHRA and CDR2 is YSYEKL in the germline V gene. The CDR3 has 11 residues. CDR3 DNA: TGCGCCAGCGGGCCATACTACGAGCAGTACTTC. It specifies CASGPYYEQYF.

This clone has a handful of counts. The V gene is TRBV12-2, the J gene TRBJ1-6. TRBV12-2 is annotated as a pseudogene. The CDR3 is 13 amino acids. The CDR3 is CASRALGNSPLHF. CDR3 nucleotides: TGTGCAAGTCGCGCCTTGGGGAATTCACCCCTCCACTTT.

This chain links TRBV27 with TRBJ1-2; D is ambiguous. This CDR3 comprises 14 residues. The ends were cut back, 8 bases at V and 5 bases at J, with 18 bases in the middle. CDR1 and CDR2 from the germline V gene are MNHEY and SMNVEV (reference sequence). As DNA, the CDR3 is TGTGCCAGCGTCCCAACCGTCGGAGGGTATGGCTACACCTTC. This encodes CASVPTVGGYGYTF.

The J gene is TRBJ2-5, the V gene TRBV7-2; D is unclear. From germline, CDR1 is SGHTA and CDR2 FQGNSA. The CDR3 loop spans 14 amino acids. Trimming removed 1 base from V and 8 bases from J, with 14 bases in between. Written as DNA, the CDR3 is TGTGCCAGCAGCTTAGATTCGAGCGTCGGTACCCAGTACTTC. It specifies CASSLDSSVGTQYF. The whole variable domain, filled in from reference TRBV7-2 and TRBJ2-5, reads GAGVSQSPSNKVTEKGKDVELRCDPISGHTALYWYRQSLGQGLEFLIYFQGNSAPDKSGLPSDRFSAERTGGSVSTLTIQRTQQEDSAVYLCASSLDSSVGTQYFGPGTRLLVL.

This clone was observed a handful of times. The chain employs TRBV19 and TRBJ2-7; no definite D call. Trimming stripped 3 bases from V and 1 base from J, with 7 bases between. The CDR3 is 13 amino acids. CDR1 is LNHDA and CDR2 is SQIVND in the germline V gene (reference sequence). Here the CDR3 reads CASSIGPSYEQYF. The CDR3 coding sequence is TGTGCCAGTAGTATCGGGCCATCCTACGAGCAGTACTTC.

The DNA of the CDR3 is TGTGCCAGCAGCCCGGGACAGAAGAACCTGAACACTGAAGCTTTCTTT. Protein product: CASSPGQKNLNTEAFF. The chain joins TRBV9 to TRBJ1-1; TRBD1 aligns across 7 bases. Germline loops: CDR1 SGDLS, CDR2 YYNGEE. There are 16 residues in the CDR3. The trim removed 4 bases at V and 0 bases at J, leaving 9 bases unmatched.

CDR3 in amino acids: CASSPPDRGYGYTF. The CDR3 coding sequence is TGCGCCAGCAGCCCTCCGGACAGGGGGTACGGCTACACCTTC. The chain is built from TRBV5-1 and TRBJ1-2; 10 positions match TRBD1. Germline V gene data show CDR1 as SGHRS and CDR2 as YFSETQ. The CDR3 is 14 amino acids. V trimming: 4 bases; J trimming: 8 bases; junction bases outside the gene matches: 8. Supplemented by reference TRBV5-1 and TRBJ1-2, the full variable domain reads KAGVTQTPRYLIKTRGQQVTLSCSPISGHRSVSWYQQTPGQGLQFLFEYFSETQRNKGNFPGRFSGRQFSNSRSEMNVSTLELGDSALYLCASSPPDRGYGYTFGSGTRLTVV.

The genes are TRBV7-8 and TRBJ1-2; 7 bases match TRBD1. CDR3 length equals 13 residues. CDR1 and CDR2 (germline): SGHVS, FQNEAQ. J was trimmed by 7 bases and V by 1 base; bases with no gene match: 3. CDR3 protein: CASSLGQGGGYTF. CDR3 DNA sequence: TGTGCCAGCAGCTTAGGACAGGGAGGTGGCTACACCTTC.

The chain uses TRBV28 and TRBJ2-5, with D tentatively TRBD2 (6 bases). The V gene lost 3 bases and the J gene lost 2 bases, with 10 bases spanning the gap. This CDR3 comprises 14 residues. The germline gives CDR1 MDHEN, CDR2 SYDVKM. CDR3 sequence reads: CASSFSGTQETQYF. The CDR3, as DNA: TGTGCCAGCAGTTTTTCGGGGACTCAAGAGACCCAGTACTTC.

The genes are TRBV5-5 and TRBJ2-2; the match to TRBD1 covers 7 bases. V trimming: 3 bases; J trimming: 4 bases; junction bases outside the gene matches: 6. Per germline, CDR1 SGHKS and CDR2 YYEKEE (reference sequence). The CDR3 length is 15 residues. The CDR3 DNA follows: TGTGCCAGCAGCTCCTCCGGGACAGTCACCGGGGAGCTGTTTTTT. It specifies CASSSSGTVTGELFF. Full variable domain (remainder filled in from reference TRBV5-5 and TRBJ2-2): DAGVTQSPTHLIKTRGQQVTLRCSPISGHKSVSWYQQVLGQGPQFIFQYYEKEERGRGNFPDRFSARQFPNYSSELNVNALLLGDSALYLCASSSSGTVTGELFFGEGSRLTVL.

V and J are TRBV5-4 and TRBJ2-5, with D possibly matching TRBD2 (5 bases). The V gene lost 0 bases and the J gene lost 6 bases, with 18 bases spanning the gap. Germline values: CDR1 SGHNT, CDR2 YYREEE (reference sequence). This CDR3 is built from 16 residues. CDR3 bases: TGTGCCAGCAGCTTGGGAGGGCCCTCCGAAAGGAAGACCCAGTACTTC. Protein product: CASSLGGPSERKTQYF.

The chain couples TRBV11-2 to TRBJ2-7, with TRBD2 matching over 7 bases. CDR1 SGHAT and CDR2 FQNNGV come from the germline V gene. Germline trimming cut 3 bases from V and 6 bases from J; bases unmatched to any gene: 11. The CDR3 has 15 amino acids. CDR3 sequence reads: CASSFEGSGFAEQYF. DNA of the CDR3: TGTGCCAGCAGCTTCGAAGGTAGCGGGTTCGCCGAGCAGTACTTC.

This chain links TRBV18 with TRBJ1-2; maybe TRBD1 (5 bases). The CDR3 spans 13 residues. With 3 bases removed from V and 1 base from J, the gap between germline ends came to 6 bases. CDR1 is KGHSH and CDR2 is LQKENI in the germline V gene. CDR3: CASSPGDNYGYTF. Written as DNA, the CDR3 is TGTGCCAGCTCACCGGGGGATAACTATGGCTACACCTTC.

The rearrangement joins TRBV20-1 to TRBJ2-1, with TRBD2 identical over 8 bases. Unmatched junction bases numbered 7, after V lost 3 bases and J lost 0 bases. The CDR3 totals 16 residues. Germline loops: CDR1 DFQATT, CDR2 SNEGSKA (reference sequence). CDR3 in amino acids: CSASPGGRSSYNEQFF. The CDR3 DNA is TGCAGTGCTAGTCCGGGGGGGAGGTCCTCCTACAATGAGCAGTTCTTC.

The chain is built from TRBV4-3 and TRBJ2-5; the D gene could be TRBD1 or TRBD2 (5 bases each). V was trimmed by 3 bases and J by 5 bases, leaving 19 bases between them. CDR1 and CDR2 from the germline V gene are LGHNA and YSLEER. This CDR3 has 16 residues. The CDR3: CASSHSGRALDETQYF. In DNA, the CDR3 is TGCGCCAGCAGCCACTCGGGACGGGCTTTGGATGAGACCCAGTACTTC.